The 14 T cell receptor beta chains listed next were all sequenced from one sample in a study of blood T cell repertoires in COVID-19. The assay was immunoSEQ multiplex PCR, and TCRdb's table has in-frame clones only and misses some. Among 150,000 to 200,000 clones listed, approximately 90% were seen once. Sequencing input: peripheral blood. The receptors derive from a human donor in a cohort sampled during active COVID-19.

The J gene is TRBJ2-7, the V gene TRBV7-8; 8 nucleotides line up with TRBD1. Per the germline V gene, CDR1 is SGHVS and CDR2 is FQNEAQ. With 5 bases clipped from V and 3 bases from J, the junction kept 3 bases outside the gene matches. The CDR3 extends over 13 amino acids. CDR3 protein: CASSQGAVYEQYF. CDR3 in DNA: TGTGCCAGCAGCCAGGGGGCGGTCTACGAGCAGTACTTC.

The genes are TRBV2 and TRBJ1-5; TRBD1 agrees at 9 bases. Germline V gives CDR1 SNHLY, CDR2 FYNNEI. V dropped 6 bases and J dropped 7; count of bases not matched to a gene: 7. This CDR3 contains 14 residues. In DNA, the CDR3 is TGTGCCAGCAGGGCGGACAGGGGCGAACAGCCCCAGCATTTT. Its protein is CASRADRGEQPQHF.

The V gene is TRBV24-1, the J gene TRBJ2-2; TRBD1 matches at 9 bases. Trimming removed 4 bases from V and 3 bases from J; junction bases left unmatched: 8. Germline assignment: CDR1 KGHDR and CDR2 SFDVKD. The CDR3 totals 17 residues. CDR3 loop: CATSDPTGGAYTGELFF. Here the CDR3 DNA reads TGTGCCACCAGTGACCCTACAGGGGGCGCGTACACCGGGGAGCTGTTTTTT.

The rearrangement joins TRBV7-2 to TRBJ2-5, with TRBD1 identical over 9 bases. The CDR3 has 15 residues. The V gene's germline CDR1 is SGHTA and CDR2 FQGNSA. Unmatched junction bases numbered 8, after V lost 5 bases and J lost 4 bases. The chain's CDR3 is CASSPRTGVRETQYF. In DNA, the CDR3 is TGTGCCAGCAGCCCCAGGACAGGGGTCCGAGAGACCCAGTACTTC. Looking up the rest from reference TRBV7-2 and TRBJ2-5 gives the full variable domain: GAGVSQSPSNKVTEKGKDVELRCDPISGHTALYWYRQSLGQGLEFLIYFQGNSAPDKSGLPSDRFSAERTGGSVSTLTIQRTQQEDSAVYLCASSPRTGVRETQYFGPGTRLLVL.

The gene calls are TRBV11-2 and TRBJ2-7; D is perhaps TRBD2 (6 bases). The CDR3 covers 14 residues. Germline V gene sequence: CDR1 SGHAT, CDR2 FQNNGV. Trimming left V 8 bases short and J 6 bases short, with 20 bases between. For the CDR3, the DNA is TGTGCCAGCTGCAGGGAGGAGTCGGAGTTCGAGCAGTACTTC. Translating it yields CASCREESEFEQYF.

The chain combines TRBV9 with TRBJ2-7; D might be TRBD1 (5 bases). In germline, CDR1 is SGDLS, CDR2 YYNGEE. CDR3 length equals 16 residues. Trimming shortened V by 0 bases and J by 3 bases, and 16 bases separated the two germline ends. The CDR3 DNA reads TGTGCCAGCAGCGTAGGGCCTCAGGGATCCAGCTACGAGCAGTACTTC. It translates to CASSVGPQGSSYEQYF.

This chain connects TRBV7-8 to TRBJ2-1; TRBD2 is a possible D gene (6 bases). The V end lost 3 bases, the J end lost 10 bases, and 25 bases lay between the germline ends. The CDR3 consists of 17 residues. CDR1 SGHVS and CDR2 FQNEAQ come from the germline V gene. DNA of the CDR3: TGTGCCAGCAGCTTGCCCGCCGAAGGGACTGGTAGAGGGGAGCAGTTCTTC. Residues: CASSLPAEGTGRGEQFF. Using reference TRBV7-8 and TRBJ2-1 for the parts outside the CDR3, the full variable domain is GAGVSQSPRYKVAKRGQDVALRCDPISGHVSLFWYQQALGQGPEFLTYFQNEAQLDKSGLPSDRFFAERPEGSVSTLKIQRTQQEDSAVYLCASSLPAEGTGRGEQFFGPGTRLTVL.

This sequence joins TRBV7-9 and TRBJ2-2; 8 nucleotides match TRBD2. Germline values: CDR1 SEHNR, CDR2 FQNEAQ (reference sequence). This CDR3 region has 14 residues. With 10 bases clipped from V and 6 bases from J, the junction kept 10 bases outside the gene matches. As DNA, the CDR3 is TGTGCCATCCCGGGGGGGAATTTCGCCGGGGAGCTGTTTTTT. Translation gives CAIPGGNFAGELFF.

This chain joins TRBV10-1 and TRBJ1-2; D uncertain. The CDR3 sequence is 11 residues long. Germline V gene sequence: CDR1 WNHNN, CDR2 SYGVQD (reference sequence). V lost 5 bases, J lost 3 bases, and 4 bases lay in between. DNA of the CDR3: TGCGCCAGCAGTATCTACTATGGCTACACCTTC. Its protein product is CASSIYYGYTF.

This chain joins TRBV27 and TRBJ1-2; 8 nucleotides line up with TRBD1. Germline assignment: CDR1 MNHEY and CDR2 SMNVEV (reference sequence). This CDR3 is built from 14 residues. V shed 3 bases, J shed 4 bases, and the junction held 4 bases outside the gene matches. CDR3 sequence: CASSLQGASYGYTF. The CDR3 coding sequence is TGTGCCAGCAGTTTGCAGGGGGCGAGCTATGGCTACACCTTC.

This clone occurred once. The V call is TRBV19, the J call TRBJ1-2; 7 nucleotides agree with TRBD1. After removal of 0 bases from V and 4 bases from J, the junction contained 5 bases not matched to a gene. This CDR3 contains 15 residues. The germline gives CDR1 LNHDA, CDR2 SQIVND (reference sequence). CDR3 sequence (DNA): TGTGCCAGTAGTATAGATCCCGGGACAGTCTATGGCTACACCTTC. Protein: CASSIDPGTVYGYTF.

V is TRBV28 and J is TRBJ1-2; 7 bases align to TRBD1. Germline-derived CDR1 and CDR2 are MDHEN and SYDVKM. Trimming removed 3 bases from V and 7 bases from J; junction bases left unmatched: 8. The CDR3 spans 14 residues. CDR3 DNA sequence: TGTGCCAGCAGTTTTAACAGGGGCGCGGGTGGCTACACCTTC. This sequence encodes CASSFNRGAGGYTF.

This chain connects TRBV7-8 to TRBJ2-7; D remains ambiguous. Germline CDR1 is SGHVS and CDR2 is FQNEAQ. The ends were cut back, 5 bases at V and 1 base at J, with 9 bases in the middle. The CDR3 length is 13 residues. The CDR3 loop is CASSPDSSYEQYF. CDR3 DNA: TGTGCCAGCAGCCCCGACTCATCCTACGAGCAGTACTTC.

CDR3 sequence (DNA): TGTGCCACCAGTGACCCCCCACTAGCGGGAGTGTCTTACGAGCAGTACTTC. This gives the protein CATSDPPLAGVSYEQYF. The genes are TRBV24-1 and TRBJ2-7, with 11 bases fitting TRBD2. The CDR3 has 17 residues. The germline CDR1 and CDR2 sequences are KGHDR and SFDVKD. V lost 4 bases, J lost 4 bases, and 11 bases stayed unmatched.